This T cell receptor (beta chain) appears in the sequencing data of a study of cytomegalovirus exposure and HLA in healthy donors (dated by TCRdb to the late 2010s). The study in broad terms: According to an earlier analysis of 550 to 750 of the donors, about 180 million T cells yielded roughly 110 million unique TCR beta sequences and approximately 300 Gb of sequence data. A later analysis re-examined previously published TCR beta repertoires from roughly 720 donors and added high-resolution HLA genotyping to investigate patterns of TCR occurrence. Of the roughly 400 genotyped donors, about 84% fell in the genetic ancestry cluster associated with self-reported Caucasian donors. An early release that covered several hundred HLA-typed donors contained around 300 gigabases of sequencing data and tens of millions of unique TCR sequences. All discovery cohort repertoires had been generated using a single sequencing platform. A separate validation cohort of about 110 different subjects was used in addition to the roughly 720-subject first cohort. The study combined high-throughput TCR immunosequencing, statistical association of individual TCRs with disease status, and machine learning to predict cytomegalovirus infection status. The study profiled the T cell repertoires of under 850 subjects by immunosequencing and related them to cytomegalovirus serostatus. An earlier analysis of fewer than 750 of the donors used high-throughput TCR beta sequencing to judge whether each TCR beta V gene segment behaved as functional or pseudogenic. The number of donors typed differed by locus, with about 629-640 for A, B, C, DRB1 and DQB1, roughly 520 for DQA1, over 600 for DPA1, and approximately 470 for DPB1. HLA typing covered class I and class II loci at four-digit resolution. Four or five DR-DQ haplotypes were treated as single units for association and clustering because of strong linkage in the cohort. Among approximately 370 genotyped donors of the cohort, an average of roughly 230,000 unique TCR beta nucleotide sequences was sequenced per donor, of which about 18% were non-productive. Rather than drawing on any new phenotypic data, the later analysis identified candidate immune exposures from TCR beta sequences and the way those sequences occurred across donors. A later genetic analysis took genome-wide SNP genotypes for about three fifths of the roughly 670 donors and used that subset as a discovery cohort. The study aimed to test whether cataloging public T cell receptors could reveal signatures of past pathogen exposure. Donor age, sex, ethnicity and CMV serostatus were compiled together with the repertoire data. Paper-wide results and their limitations: The sequencing pipeline was judged likely to have produced a cluster of highly shared sequence variants as a technical artifact. Linkage disequilibrium might explain the correlated functional status among segregating V segments, but an unknown experimental factor could not be ruled out. Presence/absence analyses assumed roughly uniform sequencing depth across donors, an assumption that may not hold. Because counts were too low, about 18 rarely observed V segments, including chromosome 9 orphons, were left out of the earlier analysis of over 550 of the donors. In an earlier analysis of 587 of the donors, most TCR beta V segments were observed in productive rearrangements about 87% or about 30% of the time, broadly matching IMGT annotations. A later analysis found that HLA-associated TCR beta chains were more clonally expanded and had lower generation probabilities than equally common non-associated chains. Across donors, most TCR sequences were observed very rarely, whereas some public TCRs were present in many individuals. In a later analysis, several top co-occurrence clusters were reported to appear linked to parvovirus B19, influenza, CMV and Epstein-Barr virus. A later analysis found that most CMV-associated TCR beta chains appeared HLA-restricted, with HLA associations seemingly driven largely by CMV exposure. Because the 87-base-pair reads could not distinguish some IMGT-functional V segments, including TRBV6-2 and TRBV6-3, those segments were excluded. When HLA alleles, especially DR and DQ, strongly co-occurred, TCR associations were difficult to assign to individual alleles. A further reported finding was that TCR beta sequences accurately predicted the HLA-A and HLA-B alleles for most subjects in the first cohort. A total of roughly 160 TCR beta chains were listed by the study as associated with cytomegalovirus. In vitro tests confirmed that a few of the cytomegalovirus-associated TCR beta chains recognize cytomegalovirus antigens. Compared with the approximately 670-donor mean, donors in an Asian-associated ancestry cluster had fewer N-insertions in productive TCRs, according to a later genetic analysis. For the cohort, immune exposure information was limited to CMV serostatus. Because HLA typing was missing for some donors at each locus, association tests included only the typed subset. The classifier was reported to diagnose cytomegalovirus status with high specificity and sensitivity in both the original and validation cohorts. It was suggested by the authors that the approach could potentially be generalized to other disease states and immunological phenotypes. A later analysis associated approximately 17,000 TCR beta sequences with specific HLA alleles at a false discovery rate of 0.05. Only TCR beta chains were sequenced in this cohort, and the absence of alpha or paired-chain data limited detectable features. According to a later analysis, TCR association rates differed among HLA loci, with DRB1 alleles showing the most associated TCRs and HLA-C alleles showing the fewest. A later genetic analysis associated a missense DCLRE1C variant with V-gene and J-gene trimming of TCR beta chains, and an independent cohort replicated the association.

Receptors were amplified or captured by the immunoSEQ multiplex PCR assay. For the multiplex PCR, a mixture combining 60 forward primers for TCR Vbeta segments and 13 reverse primers for TCR Jbeta segments was used. Amplification of the CDR3 region of rearranged TCR beta genes was performed with a multiplex PCR assay on genomic DNA. On the Illumina HiSeq System, the amplified TCR beta libraries were sequenced as 87-base-pair reads. As for the authors' bioinformatics: A later analysis counted 75 million to 100 million unique TCR beta chains across the 600 to 850 repertoires, and some 11 million of these chains were shared by at least two donors. A nearest-neighbor algorithm error-corrected the raw reads and collapsed the reads into unique sequences, merging closely related sequences to remove PCR and sequencing errors. Alignment of CDR3 sequences to IMGT reference sequences was used to assign V, D and J gene segments. For a sequence to be retained, at least a six-nucleotide match to both a V gene segment and a J gene segment was required. A rearrangement was called productive if the CDR3 had no stop codons and remained in frame with V and J, and every other rearrangement was called non-productive. Following IMGT convention, CDR3 was defined as the stretch from the second conserved V-encoded cysteine to the conserved J-encoded phenylalanine. Sequences without an unambiguous match to a single V gene segment were excluded from the earlier analysis of 500 to 700 of the donors. In an earlier analysis of 587 of the donors, V segments were called functional above 56.7% productive rearrangements and were called segregating when the between-donor standard deviation exceeded 5%. A statistical classification framework was developed to diagnose cytomegalovirus status using the catalog of TCR beta chain sequences. A later analysis assigned V and J genes by comparing TCR nucleotide sequences with IMGT/GENE-DB human TR gene sequences. A later analysis assigned CDR3 sequences and most-parsimonious VDJ recombination scenarios with the TCRdist pipeline. A later analysis defined each TCR beta chain by its CDR3 amino acid sequence plus V-gene family, and excluded reads lacking a unique V-gene family. To address suspected cross-contamination and a sequencing artifact, a later analysis removed 592 highly shared, low-generation-probability nucleotide sequences. In a later analysis, a clonal expansion index for each public chain was calculated from normalized within-repertoire ranks of inferred template counts. In a later analysis, generation probabilities were computed using a VDJ recombination model fitted to out-of-frame rearrangements, and the results were checked against IGoR. A later analysis scored TCR-TCR, TCR-HLA and TCR-CMV co-occurrence with hypergeometric tests, applying a repertoire-size bias correction to TCR pairs. A later analysis estimated false discovery rates by permuting HLA or CMV assignments 20 times. A later analysis grouped co-occurring TCRs with DBSCAN, adding TCRdist sequence similarity when clustering within HLA-allele-positive subsets. Co-occurrence clustering excluded repertoires with fewer than 30,000 or more than 120,000 public chains, plus five with anomalous nucleotide sharing. This is the immuneACCESS table as TCRdb keeps it, with only in-frame sequences that have V and J called. A part of the clones is gone; compared with another copy, unresolved V genes explain less than half, and the rest is unexplained. V and J calls and clone size are copied from that table; D and trimming were computed from the DNA. The sample includes about 160,000 clones, with about 72% observed a single time. The ten most abundant clones make up more than 3.5% of the sample.

The cohort consisted of approximately 690 healthy bone marrow donors. All cohort members were sampled while nominally healthy, although unrecorded immune exposures were likely present. The donor was CMV seropositive and belonged to the group of around 300 seropositive cohort members. A peripheral blood sample was provided by each donor, and peripheral blood mononuclear cells were used for TCR beta sequencing. The Qiagen DNeasy Blood Extraction Kit was used to extract genomic DNA from the blood cell samples. To note about this clone: Its binding antigen is unknown. No clone much larger than this one lies a single base away; base qualities are absent.

CDR1 is given as SGHRS and CDR2 as YFSETQ, both from the germline V gene. The germline V end is reduced by 1 base and the J end by 4 bases; junction bases left unmatched: 11. The CDR3 covers 17 residues, taking in both the cysteine and the phenylalanine. The retained sequence is limited to the CDR3, 51 bases, with the frame set at the first base. The sequence joins TRBV5-1 to TRBJ2-3; 8 central nucleotides agree with TRBD2. The TCR originated in a man aged 25-45 years in good health and CMV-seropositive. Material for sequencing was PBMCs. The DNA reads as follows: TGCGCCAGCAGCTTGAGTGCGCCGGGGGGGCTGTCAGATACGCAGTATTTT. This encodes CASSLSAPGGLSDTQYF.